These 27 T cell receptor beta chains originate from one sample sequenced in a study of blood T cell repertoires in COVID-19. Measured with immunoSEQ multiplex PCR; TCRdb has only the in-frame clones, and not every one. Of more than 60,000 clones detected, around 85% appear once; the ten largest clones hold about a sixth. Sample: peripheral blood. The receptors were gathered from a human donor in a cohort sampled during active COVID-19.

CDR3 sequence: CASSQWNRATYNEQFF. The CDR3 nucleotides are TGCGCCAGCAGCCAATGGAACAGGGCCACCTACAATGAGCAGTTCTTC. The J gene is TRBJ2-1, the V gene TRBV4-3; possibly TRBD1 for D (6 bases). With 2 bases removed from V and 2 bases from J, the gap between germline ends came to 13 bases. CDR1 and CDR2 (germline): LGHNA, YSLEER. There are 16 residues in the CDR3.

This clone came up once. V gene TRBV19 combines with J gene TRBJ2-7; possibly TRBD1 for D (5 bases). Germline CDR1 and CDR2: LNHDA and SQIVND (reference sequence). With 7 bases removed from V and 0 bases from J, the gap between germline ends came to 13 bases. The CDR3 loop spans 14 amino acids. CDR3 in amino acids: CASKDSASSYEQYF. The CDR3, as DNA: TGTGCCAGTAAAGACAGTGCGAGCTCCTACGAGCAGTACTTC.

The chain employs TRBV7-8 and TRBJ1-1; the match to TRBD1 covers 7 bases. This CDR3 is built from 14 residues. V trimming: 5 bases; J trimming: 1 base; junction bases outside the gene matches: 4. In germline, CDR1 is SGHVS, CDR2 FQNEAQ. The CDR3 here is CASSRQGGNTEAFF. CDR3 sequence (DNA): TGTGCCAGCAGCCGACAGGGAGGGAACACTGAAGCTTTCTTT.

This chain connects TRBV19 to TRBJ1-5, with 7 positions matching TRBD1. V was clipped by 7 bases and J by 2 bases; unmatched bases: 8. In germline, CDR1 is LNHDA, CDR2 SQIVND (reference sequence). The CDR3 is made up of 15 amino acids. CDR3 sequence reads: CASIGTAGGNQPQHF. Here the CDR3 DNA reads TGTGCCAGTATCGGGACAGCCGGGGGCAATCAGCCCCAGCATTTT.

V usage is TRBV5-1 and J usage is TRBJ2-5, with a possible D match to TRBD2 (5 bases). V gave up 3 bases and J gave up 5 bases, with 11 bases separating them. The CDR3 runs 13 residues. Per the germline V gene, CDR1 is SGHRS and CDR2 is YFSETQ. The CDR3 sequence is CASSSDLGETQYF. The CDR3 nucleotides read TGCGCCAGCAGCTCGGACTTAGGGGAGACCCAGTACTTC.

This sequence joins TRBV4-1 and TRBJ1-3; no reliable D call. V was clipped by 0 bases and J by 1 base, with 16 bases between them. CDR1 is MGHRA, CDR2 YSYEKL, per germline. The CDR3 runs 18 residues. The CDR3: CASSQDYLSVVSGNTIYF. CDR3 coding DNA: TGCGCCAGCAGCCAAGATTACCTGTCGGTAGTATCTGGAAACACCATATATTTT.

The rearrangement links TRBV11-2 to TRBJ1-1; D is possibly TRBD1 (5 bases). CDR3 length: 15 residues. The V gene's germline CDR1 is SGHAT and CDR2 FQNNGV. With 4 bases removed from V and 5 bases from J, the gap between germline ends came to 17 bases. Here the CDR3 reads CASSWSGELGTEAFF. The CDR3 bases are TGTGCCAGCAGCTGGTCGGGGGAACTTGGGACTGAAGCTTTCTTT.

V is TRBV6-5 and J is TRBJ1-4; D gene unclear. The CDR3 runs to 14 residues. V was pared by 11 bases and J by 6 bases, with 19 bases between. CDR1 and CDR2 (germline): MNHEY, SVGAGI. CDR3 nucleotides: TGTGCCTCAAGAACTGCTCGGGGAGATGAAAAACTGTTTTTT. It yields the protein CASRTARGDEKLFF.

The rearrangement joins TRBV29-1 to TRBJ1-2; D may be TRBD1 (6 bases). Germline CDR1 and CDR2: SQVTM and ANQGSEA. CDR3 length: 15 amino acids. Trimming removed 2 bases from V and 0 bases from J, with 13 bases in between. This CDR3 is CSVEFRDTSNYGYTF. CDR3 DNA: TGCAGCGTTGAATTCCGGGACACCTCTAACTATGGCTACACCTTC.

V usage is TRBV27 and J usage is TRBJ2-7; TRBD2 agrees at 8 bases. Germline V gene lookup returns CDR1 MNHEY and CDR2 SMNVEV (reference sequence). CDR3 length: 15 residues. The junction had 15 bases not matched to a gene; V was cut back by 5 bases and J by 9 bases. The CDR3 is CASSPLAGKGSGQYF. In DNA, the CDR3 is TGTGCCAGCAGTCCGTTAGCGGGGAAGGGGTCCGGGCAGTACTTC.

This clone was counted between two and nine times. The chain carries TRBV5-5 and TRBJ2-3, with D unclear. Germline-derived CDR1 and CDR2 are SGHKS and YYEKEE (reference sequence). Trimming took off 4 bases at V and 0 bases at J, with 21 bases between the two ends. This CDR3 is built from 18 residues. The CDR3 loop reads CASSTMGPFFTSTDTQYF. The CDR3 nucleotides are TGTGCCAGCAGCACCATGGGCCCCTTCTTTACTAGCACAGATACGCAGTATTTT.

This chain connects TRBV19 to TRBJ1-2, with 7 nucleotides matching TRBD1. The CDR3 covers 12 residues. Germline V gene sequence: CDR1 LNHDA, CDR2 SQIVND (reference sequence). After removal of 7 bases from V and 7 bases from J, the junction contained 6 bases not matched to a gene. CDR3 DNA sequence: TGTGCCAGTATAACGCAGGGGGGTGGCTACACCTTC. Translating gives CASITQGGGYTF. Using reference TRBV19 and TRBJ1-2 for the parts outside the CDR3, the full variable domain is DGGITQSPKYLFRKEGQNVTLSCEQNLNHDAMYWYRQDPGQGLRLIYYSQIVNDFQKGDIAEGYSVSREKKESFPLTVTSAQKNPTAFYLCASITQGGGYTFGSGTRLTVV.

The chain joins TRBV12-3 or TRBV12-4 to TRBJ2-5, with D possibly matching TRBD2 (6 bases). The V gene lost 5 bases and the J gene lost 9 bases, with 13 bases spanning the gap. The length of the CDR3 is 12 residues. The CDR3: CASSPLGEAQYF. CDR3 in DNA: TGTGCCAGCAGTCCACTAGGGGAGGCCCAGTACTTC.

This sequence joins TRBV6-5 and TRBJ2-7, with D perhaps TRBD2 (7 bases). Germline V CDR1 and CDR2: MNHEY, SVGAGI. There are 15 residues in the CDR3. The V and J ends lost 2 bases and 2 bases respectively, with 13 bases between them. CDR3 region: CASSYSREGAYEQYF. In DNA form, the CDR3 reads TGTGCCAGCAGTTACAGCAGGGAGGGGGCCTACGAGCAGTACTTC.

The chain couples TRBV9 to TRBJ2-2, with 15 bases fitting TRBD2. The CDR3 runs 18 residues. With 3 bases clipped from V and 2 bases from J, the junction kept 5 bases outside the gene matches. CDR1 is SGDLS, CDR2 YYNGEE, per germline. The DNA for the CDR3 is TGTGCCAGCAGCGCCGGACTAGCGGGGGGGCCCAACACCGGGGAGCTGTTTTTT. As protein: CASSAGLAGGPNTGELFF.

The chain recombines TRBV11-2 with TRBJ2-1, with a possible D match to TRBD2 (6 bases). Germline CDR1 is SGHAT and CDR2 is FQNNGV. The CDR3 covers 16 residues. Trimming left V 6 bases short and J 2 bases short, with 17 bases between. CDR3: CASSHLWRGTYNEQFF. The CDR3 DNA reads TGTGCCAGCAGTCACCTTTGGAGGGGAACCTACAATGAGCAGTTCTTC.

CDR3 sequence reads: CASSLEGLYGYTF. CDR3 DNA sequence: TGTGCCAGCAGTTTAGAGGGGCTCTATGGCTACACCTTC. The rearrangement links TRBV12-3 or TRBV12-4 to TRBJ1-2; D perhaps matches TRBD1 (5 bases). Trimming removed 1 base at V and 4 bases at J, with 7 bases between. The CDR3 extends over 13 amino acids.

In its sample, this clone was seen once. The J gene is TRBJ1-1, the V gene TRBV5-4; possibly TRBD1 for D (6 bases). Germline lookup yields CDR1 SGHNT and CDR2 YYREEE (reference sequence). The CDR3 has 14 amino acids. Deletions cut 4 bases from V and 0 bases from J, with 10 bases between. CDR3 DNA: TGTGCCAGCAGCAGTGGGGGCATGAACACTGAAGCTTTCTTT. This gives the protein CASSSGGMNTEAFF. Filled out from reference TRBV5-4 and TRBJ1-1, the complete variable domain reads ETGVTQSPTHLIKTRGQQVTLRCSSQSGHNTVSWYQQALGQGPQFIFQYYREEENGRGNFPPRFSGLQFPNYSSELNVNALELDDSALYLCASSSGGMNTEAFFGQGTRLTVV.

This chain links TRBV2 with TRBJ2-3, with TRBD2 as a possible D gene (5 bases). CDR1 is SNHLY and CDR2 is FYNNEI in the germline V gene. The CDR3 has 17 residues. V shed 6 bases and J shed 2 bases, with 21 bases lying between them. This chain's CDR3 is CASSPTGPAGVTDTQYF. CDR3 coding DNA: TGTGCCAGCAGCCCAACTGGGCCCGCCGGGGTCACAGATACGCAGTATTTT.

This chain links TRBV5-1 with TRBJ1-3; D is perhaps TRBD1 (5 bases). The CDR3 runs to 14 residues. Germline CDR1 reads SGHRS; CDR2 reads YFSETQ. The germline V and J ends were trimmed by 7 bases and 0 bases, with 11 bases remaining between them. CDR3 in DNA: TGCGCCAGCTCCGGGACTCTCTCTGGAAACACCATATATTTT. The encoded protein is CASSGTLSGNTIYF.

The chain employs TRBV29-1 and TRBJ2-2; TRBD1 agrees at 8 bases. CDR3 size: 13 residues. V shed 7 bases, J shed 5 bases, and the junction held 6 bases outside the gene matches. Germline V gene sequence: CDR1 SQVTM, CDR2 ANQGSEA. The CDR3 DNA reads TGCAGCGCCCGTCAGGGGGCAACCGGGGAGCTGTTTTTT. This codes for CSARQGATGELFF.

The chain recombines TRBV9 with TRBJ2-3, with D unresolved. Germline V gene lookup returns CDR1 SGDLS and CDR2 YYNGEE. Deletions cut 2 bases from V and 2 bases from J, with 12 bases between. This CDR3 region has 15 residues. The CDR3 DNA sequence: TGTGCCAGCAGCGTCACACTCGGGTCCACAGATACGCAGTATTTT. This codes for CASSVTLGSTDTQYF.

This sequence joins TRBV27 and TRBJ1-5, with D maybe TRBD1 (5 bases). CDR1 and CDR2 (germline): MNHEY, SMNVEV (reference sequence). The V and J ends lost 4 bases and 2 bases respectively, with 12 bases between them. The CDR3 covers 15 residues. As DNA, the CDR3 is TGTGCCAGCAGTTCGATTCAGGGTGGCAATCAGCCCCAGCATTTT. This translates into CASSSIQGGNQPQHF.

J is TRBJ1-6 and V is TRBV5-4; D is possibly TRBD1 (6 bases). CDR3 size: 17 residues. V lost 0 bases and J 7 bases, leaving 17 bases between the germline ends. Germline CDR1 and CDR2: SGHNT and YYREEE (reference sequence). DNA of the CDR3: TGTGCCAGCAGCTTGGGACAGGAAAGGAGGCGGAATTCACCCCTCCACTTT. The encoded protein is CASSLGQERRRNSPLHF.

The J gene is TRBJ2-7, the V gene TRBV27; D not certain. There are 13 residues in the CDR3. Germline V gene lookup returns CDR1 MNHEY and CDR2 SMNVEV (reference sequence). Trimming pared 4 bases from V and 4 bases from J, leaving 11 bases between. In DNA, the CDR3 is TGTGCCAGCAGTTATGGGCAGACGTACGAGCAGTACTTC. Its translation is CASSYGQTYEQYF.

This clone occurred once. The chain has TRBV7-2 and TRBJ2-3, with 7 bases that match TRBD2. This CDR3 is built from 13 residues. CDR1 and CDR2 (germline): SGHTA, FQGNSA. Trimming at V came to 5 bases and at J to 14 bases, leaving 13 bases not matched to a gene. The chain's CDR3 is CASSPPGTTLLYF. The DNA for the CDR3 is TGTGCCAGCAGCCCCCCCGGGACTACTCTTCTGTATTTT.

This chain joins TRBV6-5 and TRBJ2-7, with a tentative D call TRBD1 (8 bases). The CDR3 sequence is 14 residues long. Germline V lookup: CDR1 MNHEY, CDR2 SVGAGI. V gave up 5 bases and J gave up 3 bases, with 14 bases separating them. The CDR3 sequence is CASSTGGGHYEQYF. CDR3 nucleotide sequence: TGTGCCAGCAGTACAGGGGGGGGACACTACGAGCAGTACTTC.